A selection of T cell receptor beta chains follows, all from one sample in a study of neoadjuvant anti-PD-1 for oral cavity cancer. TCRdb's copy holds only in-frame clones and misses some; the assay was immunoSEQ multiplex PCR. The table has 63,000 or so clones, 85% to 90% seen once; the top ten hold 2.5% to 3%. Material: PBMCs, obtained after nivolumab (anti-PD-1) treatment. Source of these receptors: a person aged 40-85 years with oral cavity squamous cell carcinoma. Each CDR3 is given with its conserved first and last residue. The D gene is left open where the match is weak. The listing skips clone size in some rows; elsewhere it reads once, few, many or a size class.

v_gene	abundance	d_gene	len	j_gene	CDR3aa	CDR3nt
TRBV29-1	NA	NA	13	TRBJ1-1	CSVEGQLNTEAFF	TGCAGCGTTGAAGGACAGCTGAACACTGAAGCTTTCTTT
TRBV30	NA	NA	12	TRBJ2-1	CAWSREYHEQFF	TGTGCCTGGAGTCGGGAGTACCATGAGCAGTTCTTC
TRBV12-5	NA	NA	13	TRBJ2-1	CASAPPNDNEQFF	TGTGCTAGTGCCCCCCCGAACGACAATGAGCAGTTCTTC
TRBV5-1	few	NA	14	TRBJ2-1	CASSLELSFDEQFF	TGCGCCAGCAGCTTGGAGCTTAGCTTCGATGAGCAGTTCTTC
TRBV2	NA	NA	12	TRBJ2-7	CASKRLQDEQYF	TGTGCCAGCAAAAGACTCCAGGACGAGCAGTACTTC
TRBV25-1	NA	NA	13	TRBJ1-5	CASTGNSNQPQHF	TGTGCCAGCACAGGGAATAGCAATCAGCCCCAGCATTTT
TRBV5-1	NA	NA	15	TRBJ2-7	CASSSDGIRSYEQYF	TGCGCCAGCAGCTCGGATGGTATCCGCTCCTACGAGCAGTACTTC
TRBV2	NA	TRBD1	14	TRBJ2-2	CASRVTGEVGELFF	TGTGCCAGCAGGGTGACAGGGGAGGTCGGGGAGCTGTTTTTT
TRBV7-2	once	TRBD1	15	TRBJ2-2	CASRATGGSTGELFF	TGTGCCAGCAGGGCTACAGGGGGAAGCACCGGGGAGCTGTTTTTT
TRBV28	NA	NA	13	TRBJ1-5	CASIRVLSQPQHF	TGTGCCAGCATTAGGGTTTTGAGTCAGCCCCAGCATTTT
TRBV6-1	once	NA	13	TRBJ2-1	CATPGLRYNEQFF	TGTGCCACCCCGGGCTTGCGCTACAATGAGCAGTTCTTC
TRBV2	NA	NA	12	TRBJ1-4	CASGQTGEKLFF	TGTGCCAGCGGCCAGACTGGGGAAAAACTGTTTTTT
TRBV10-2	NA	NA	15	TRBJ2-1	CASRGTASSYNEQFF	TGCGCCAGCAGGGGAACAGCGAGCTCCTACAATGAGCAGTTCTTC
TRBV4-2	few	NA	13	TRBJ2-7	CASSQVKGTEQYF	TGTGCCAGCAGCCAAGTCAAAGGGACCGAGCAGTACTTC
TRBV18	NA	NA	15	TRBJ1-4	CASSYYPETNEKLFF	TGTGCCAGCTCATACTACCCCGAGACTAATGAAAAACTGTTTTTT
TRBV6-5	few	NA	14	TRBJ1-1	CASTMRGGNTEAFF	TGTGCCAGCACGATGAGGGGGGGAAACACTGAAGCTTTCTTT
TRBV6-5	NA	NA	14	TRBJ1-5	CASRRNRDHQPQHF	TGTGCCAGCAGGAGGAACAGGGATCATCAGCCCCAGCATTTT
TRBV28	NA	TRBD2	15	TRBJ2-7	CASSLGASGSYEQYF	TGTGCCAGCAGTTTAGGGGCTAGCGGGAGTTACGAGCAGTACTTC
TRBV5-1	NA	TRBD2	16	TRBJ2-7	CASSLGASGSRYEQYF	TGCGCCAGCAGCTTGGGTGCTAGCGGGAGTAGGTACGAGCAGTACTTC
TRBV6-5	NA	TRBD1	15	TRBJ1-6	CASSYSRTGDSPLHF	TGTGCCAGCAGTTACTCTCGGACAGGGGATTCACCCCTCCACTTT
TRBV6-6	NA	NA	15	TRBJ1-2	CASSIRDRSSFGYTF	TGTGCCAGCAGTATAAGAGACAGATCGAGCTTTGGCTACACCTTC
TRBV4-1	NA	TRBD1	18	TRBJ2-2	CASSPGYPGQGNTGELFF	TGCGCCAGCAGCCCAGGGTACCCGGGACAGGGGAACACCGGGGAGCTGTTTTTT
TRBV5-1	NA	TRBD1	14	TRBJ2-7	CATRGRQGAGEQYF	TGCGCCACCCGGGGGCGACAGGGGGCAGGGGAGCAGTACTTC
TRBV30	few	NA	13	TRBJ2-4	CAWNSGTENIQYF	TGTGCCTGGAATAGTGGGACGGAAAACATTCAGTACTTC
TRBV7-3	NA	NA	14	TRBJ2-2	CASSLMGATGELFF	TGTGCCAGCAGCTTAATGGGGGCCACCGGGGAGCTGTTTTTT
TRBV27	NA	NA	14	TRBJ1-4	CASRSPLRGEKLFF	TGTGCCAGCAGGTCCCCCTTGCGGGGGGAAAAACTGTTTTTT
TRBV7-2	NA	NA	14	TRBJ2-3	CASSLEGGRDTQYF	TGTGCCAGCAGCTTAGAGGGGGGGCGTGATACGCAGTATTTT
TRBV28	NA	NA	14	TRBJ2-5	CASSLGYSQETQYF	TGTGCCAGCAGTTTGGGGTACAGCCAAGAGACCCAGTACTTC
TRBV5-1	NA	NA	16	TRBJ2-7	CASSLAGGLSSYEQYF	TGCGCCAGCAGCTTGGCCGGGGGACTCTCCTCCTACGAGCAGTACTTC
TRBV13	NA	NA	16	TRBJ1-2	CASSPRWGVHSYGYTF	TGTGCCAGCAGCCCCCGTTGGGGGGTACATTCCTATGGCTACACCTTC
TRBV6-5	NA	NA	13	TRBJ1-5	CASSYSLNQPQHF	TGTGCCAGCAGTTACTCGTTAAATCAGCCCCAGCATTTT
TRBV7-6	NA	NA	13	TRBJ1-5	CASSGGPNQPQHF	TGTGCCAGCAGCGGGGGGCCCAATCAGCCCCAGCATTTT
TRBV7-6	NA	TRBD2	13	TRBJ2-5	CASSLGTSETQYF	TGTGCCAGCAGCCTCGGGACTAGCGAGACCCAGTACTTC
TRBV2	few	NA	13	TRBJ1-1	CADLDRNPIEAFF	TGTGCCGACCTTGACCGGAACCCAATTGAAGCTTTCTTT
TRBV7-6	once	TRBD1	14	TRBJ2-7	CASSLDGTAYEQYF	TGTGCCAGCAGCTTAGACGGGACAGCCTACGAGCAGTACTTC
TRBV4-1	NA	NA	15	TRBJ1-2	CASSQDRGEWSGYTF	TGCGCCAGCAGCCAAGACAGGGGCGAGTGGTCTGGCTACACCTTC
TRBV19	NA	NA	15	TRBJ1-5	CASSIGRGPARPQHF	TGTGCCAGTAGTATAGGGAGGGGCCCCGCCCGGCCCCAGCATTTT
TRBV13	once	TRBD2	15	TRBJ2-1	CASSLGRELGNEQFF	TGTGCCAGCAGCTTGGGGCGGGAGTTGGGGAATGAGCAGTTCTTC
TRBV9	NA	TRBD2	15	TRBJ2-2	CASSAGLAITGELFF	TGTGCCAGCAGCGCGGGACTAGCGATCACCGGGGAGCTGTTTTTT
TRBV6-6	NA	NA	15	TRBJ1-1	CASSPGQAPNTEAFF	TGTGCCAGCAGCCCCGGTCAGGCACCGAACACTGAAGCTTTCTTT
TRBV29-1	NA	NA	14	TRBJ2-1	CSVSRLQSPNEQFF	TGCAGCGTTAGTCGGCTACAAAGCCCCAATGAGCAGTTCTTC